A single sample gave rise to the 27 T cell receptor beta chains below, sequenced in a study of early T cells in non-severe SARS-CoV-2 infection. Each CDR3 protein gets one entry after TCRdb re-called the 5' RACE reads with MiXCR. The sample lists approximately 120,000 distinct CDR3 sequences; 14% to 15% were seen once. Sequencing was carried out using whole blood. Receptors were obtained from an adult who was a healthcare worker with PCR-confirmed SARS-CoV-2 infection or an uninfected control (not recorded which).

Written as DNA, the CDR3 is TGTGCCAGCAGCTTTCTAGCGGGGGGGCGAAATGAGCAGTTCTTC. It translates to CASSFLAGGRNEQFF. The J gene is TRBJ2-1, the V gene TRBV7-3, with 12 bases fitting TRBD2. Germline V gene sequence: CDR1 SGHTA, CDR2 FQGTGA. V shed 3 bases and J 7 bases; nucleotides not matched to a gene: 4. This CDR3 comprises 15 residues. Full variable domain (remainder filled in from reference TRBV7-3 and TRBJ2-1): GAGVSQTPSNKVTEKGKYVELRCDPISGHTALYWYRQSLGQGPEFLIYFQGTGAADDSGLPNDRFFAVRPEGSVSTLKIQRTERGDSAVYLCASSFLAGGRNEQFFGPGTRLTVL.

The rearrangement joins TRBV5-5 to TRBJ1-2; 9 bases fit TRBD1. Germline-derived CDR1 and CDR2 are SGHKS and YYEKEE (reference sequence). The CDR3 loop spans 15 amino acids. The V gene end was trimmed by 0 bases and the J gene end by 2 bases; junction bases not matched to a gene: 2. The CDR3 region has the DNA TGTGCCAGCAGCTTGGGGGACAGGGCGAACTATGGCTACACCTTC. Residues: CASSLGDRANYGYTF.

This clonotype was observed a handful of times. The chain carries TRBV7-7 and TRBJ2-1; TRBD2 might be the D (5 bases). Trimming stripped 6 bases from V and 8 bases from J, with 23 bases between. This CDR3 has 16 residues. Looked up from germline, CDR1 is SSHAT and CDR2 is FNYEAQ (reference sequence). The chain's CDR3 is CASSLSFPAVGYEQFF. CDR3 coding DNA: TGTGCCAGCAGTTTATCCTTCCCAGCGGTGGGCTATGAGCAGTTCTTC.

V is TRBV7-9 and J is TRBJ1-1; the match to TRBD1 covers 7 bases. The J segment lost 10 bases and the V segment lost 5 bases, leaving 7 bases of the junction unmatched. The CDR3 contains 12 residues. Germline assignment: CDR1 SEHNR and CDR2 FQNEAQ (reference sequence). The CDR3 reads CASSPTTGTAFF. In DNA, the CDR3 is TGTGCCAGCAGCCCGACGACAGGGACAGCTTTCTTT.

This chain connects TRBV19 to TRBJ2-2, with 8 bases lining up with TRBD1. The V gene end was trimmed by 4 bases and the J gene end by 4 bases; junction bases not matched to a gene: 5. Per the germline V gene, CDR1 is LNHDA and CDR2 is SQIVND (reference sequence). This CDR3 comprises 15 residues. The CDR3 DNA reads as TGTGCCAGTAGTACTGGGCAGGGGGCCACCGGGGAGCTGTTTTTT. Translation: CASSTGQGATGELFF.

This clonotype was seen a few times. This rearrangement joins TRBV7-8 to TRBJ2-3; possibly TRBD1 or TRBD2 for D (5 bases each). Germline V gene sequence: CDR1 SGHVS, CDR2 FQNEAQ. Between the trimmed V and J ends, which lost 3 bases and 0 bases, there was a span of 7 bases. There are 14 residues in the CDR3. This chain's CDR3 is CASSFGTSTDTQYF. Written as DNA, the CDR3 is TGTGCCAGCAGCTTCGGGACCAGCACAGATACGCAGTATTTT.

The gene calls are TRBV11-2 and TRBJ2-1; D unresolved. V gave up 5 bases and J gave up 9 bases, with 11 bases separating them. Germline assignment: CDR1 SGHAT and CDR2 FQNNGV. The CDR3 length is 12 residues. This CDR3 is CASSPKASEQFF. The CDR3 DNA is TGTGCCAGCAGCCCAAAGGCTAGTGAGCAGTTCTTC.

This clonotype appeared a few times. This chain connects TRBV4-2 to TRBJ1-2, with D uncertain. The V end was cut by 1 base, the J end by 0 bases, with 9 bases between. The CDR3 runs 15 residues. Germline V lookup: CDR1 LGHNA, CDR2 YNFKEQ. The CDR3 region is CASSQGVTPNYGYTF. CDR3 DNA sequence: TGTGCCAGCAGCCAAGGAGTGACACCTAACTATGGCTACACCTTC.

V and J are TRBV27 and TRBJ2-5; 11 nucleotides align to TRBD2. The V and J ends lost 1 base and 4 bases, in that order; junction bases with no gene match: 5. The germline CDR1 and CDR2 sequences are MNHEY and SMNVEV (reference sequence). The CDR3 sequence is 16 residues long. The CDR3 loop reads CASSLYSSGGRETQYF. The CDR3 DNA reads TGTGCCAGCAGTTTATACTCTAGCGGGGGGAGAGAGACCCAGTACTTC.

The gene calls are TRBV4-2 and TRBJ2-7; 11 bases match TRBD1. The CDR3 sequence is 15 residues long. The V gene's germline CDR1 is LGHNA and CDR2 YNFKEQ. V lost 0 bases, J lost 7 bases, and 5 bases stayed unmatched. The CDR3 is CASSQEPGTGGEQYF. CDR3 DNA: TGTGCCAGCAGCCAAGAGCCCGGGACAGGGGGTGAGCAGTACTTC.

The J gene is TRBJ2-1, the V gene TRBV5-5; 9 bases fit TRBD2. The CDR3 length is 17 residues. In germline, CDR1 is SGHKS, CDR2 YYEKEE (reference sequence). V trimming: 2 bases; J trimming: 0 bases; junction bases outside the gene matches: 6. The CDR3 here is CASSFLPSGVSYNEQFF. CDR3 DNA sequence: TGTGCCAGCAGCTTTCTCCCTAGCGGGGTCTCCTACAATGAGCAGTTCTTC.

This clonotype was picked up many times. This rearrangement joins TRBV7-9 to TRBJ2-7; D possibly matches TRBD1 or TRBD2 (5 bases each). Looked up from germline, CDR1 is SEHNR and CDR2 is FQNEAQ (reference sequence). Trimming stripped 2 bases from V and 2 bases from J, with 13 bases between. This CDR3 is built from 15 residues. CDR3 amino acids: CASSLMGPGTYEQYF. DNA of the CDR3: TGTGCCAGCAGCTTAATGGGACCCGGGACCTACGAGCAGTACTTC.

The gene calls are TRBV20-1 and TRBJ1-1; D unresolved. From germline, CDR1 is DFQATT and CDR2 SNEGSKA (reference sequence). The CDR3 length is 13 residues. V was clipped by 6 bases and J by 1 base, with 12 bases between them. In DNA form, the CDR3 reads TGCAGTGCCCGGGCCTCTTGGAACACTGAAGCTTTCTTT. It is translated as CSARASWNTEAFF.

This clonotype was seen many times. This chain links TRBV6-2 or TRBV6-3 with TRBJ1-1; D is uncertain. Germline lookup yields CDR1 MNHEY and CDR2 SVGEGT. Trimming pared 2 bases from V and 0 bases from J, leaving 13 bases between. The CDR3 consists of 16 residues. CDR3 DNA sequence: TGTGCCAGCAGTTACCGTACGTACAGTATGAACACTGAAGCTTTCTTT. This codes for CASSYRTYSMNTEAFF.

The CDR3 nucleotides are TGCAGTGCTAGGAGCCCTCTAGCGGGGGGGCCCTACGAGCAGTACTTC. Protein: CSARSPLAGGPYEQYF. The J gene is TRBJ2-7, the V gene TRBV20-1; 12 positions agree with TRBD2. CDR1 and CDR2 (germline): DFQATT, SNEGSKA (reference sequence). After removal of 3 bases from V and 2 bases from J, the junction contained 8 bases not matched to a gene. The CDR3 runs to 16 residues.

This chain connects TRBV6-2 or TRBV6-3 to TRBJ2-3, with 9 bases matching TRBD2. The CDR3 contains 16 residues. Per the germline V gene, CDR1 is MNHEY and CDR2 is SVGEGT. With V trimmed by 6 bases and J by 5 bases, 12 bases remained unmatched. In DNA form, the CDR3 reads TGTGCCAGCAGGCACAGGGGACTAGCCGATGGAGATACGCAGTATTTT. Translated, it gives CASRHRGLADGDTQYF.

This clonotype came up many times. V usage is TRBV7-9 and J usage is TRBJ2-1, with 8 bases aligning to TRBD2. CDR1 and CDR2 from the germline V gene are SEHNR and FQNEAQ (reference sequence). Unmatched junction bases numbered 5, after V lost 8 bases and J lost 5 bases. This CDR3 has 13 residues. CDR3: CASWRGDNNEQFF. CDR3 coding DNA: TGTGCCAGCTGGCGGGGGGACAACAATGAGCAGTTCTTC. The full variable domain, with the rest looked up from reference TRBV7-9 and TRBJ2-1, is DTGVSQNPRHKITKRGQNVTFRCDPISEHNRLYWYRQTLGQGPEFLTYFQNEAQLEKSRLLSDRFSAERPKGSFSTLEIQRTEQGDSAMYLCASWRGDNNEQFFGPGTRLTVL.

This sequence joins TRBV20-1 and TRBJ1-1; D ambiguous. The CDR3 has 11 amino acids. CDR1 is DFQATT and CDR2 is SNEGSKA in the germline V gene (reference sequence). V was pared by 2 bases and J by 1 base, with 2 bases between. In nucleotides, the CDR3 is TGCAGTGCTAGACCGAACACTGAAGCTTTCTTT. Translation: CSARPNTEAFF.

This clonotype was observed at least ten times. The chain employs TRBV18 and TRBJ1-2, with D hard to call. This CDR3 has 14 amino acids. The germline gives CDR1 KGHSH, CDR2 LQKENI. V dropped 3 bases and J dropped 5 bases, with 13 bases sitting between them. The CDR3 sequence is CASSPEVRIYGYTF. The CDR3 DNA sequence: TGTGCCAGCTCACCGGAAGTTAGGATTTATGGCTACACCTTC.

This clonotype was counted at least ten times. The chain joins TRBV6-6 to TRBJ1-5; D is undetermined. Trimming left V 4 bases short and J 4 bases short, with 5 bases between. The CDR3 is 12 amino acids. Germline V gene sequence: CDR1 MNHNY, CDR2 SVGAGI (reference sequence). CDR3 loop: CASSFLNQPQHF. DNA of the CDR3: TGTGCCAGCAGTTTCCTTAATCAGCCCCAGCATTTT.

This clonotype has more than one count but fewer than ten. The chain has TRBV23-1 and TRBJ1-5; D might be TRBD1 (5 bases). TRBV23-1 belongs to the ORF category, with a function that is uncertain. This CDR3 comprises 13 residues. V was shortened by 6 bases and J by 5 bases, with 11 bases between the two germline ends. The CDR3 DNA follows: TGCGCCAGCAGGTGGGGACTAGATCAGCCCCAGCATTTT. Translated: CASRWGLDQPQHF.

This clonotype was counted only a few times. V and J are TRBV30 and TRBJ1-1; D gene uncertain. CDR3 length: 13 amino acids. Trimming pared 7 bases from V and 1 base from J, leaving 13 bases between. Germline V lookup: CDR1 GTSNPN, CDR2 SVGIG (reference sequence). The CDR3 loop reads CASNWRTNTEAFF. The CDR3 DNA reads TGTGCCTCGAACTGGAGGACGAACACTGAAGCTTTCTTT.

This clonotype was counted between two and nine times. The V and J genes are TRBV7-2 and TRBJ2-3, with TRBD2 as a possible D gene (6 bases). The V end was cut by 5 bases, the J end by 6 bases, with 18 bases between. This CDR3 contains 15 residues. Germline V CDR1 and CDR2: SGHTA, FQGNSA. CDR3 protein: CASSHTRGGVDTQYF. The CDR3 nucleotides are TGTGCCAGCAGCCACACTAGGGGCGGGGTGGATACGCAGTATTTT.

The chain carries TRBV12-3 or TRBV12-4 and TRBJ2-2; 9 nucleotides match TRBD2. The length of the CDR3 is 15 residues. Losses at the gene ends were 6 bases for V and 3 bases for J; bases not matched to a gene: 5. CDR3 residues: CASRNLAGYTGELFF. CDR3 coding DNA: TGTGCCAGCAGAAACCTAGCGGGGTACACCGGGGAGCTGTTTTTT.

J is TRBJ2-2 and V is TRBV29-1; D remains unclear. The CDR3 is 12 residues long. V lost 4 bases and J 4 bases, leaving 7 bases between the germline ends. CDR1 is SQVTM and CDR2 is ANQGSEA in the germline V gene. Here the CDR3 reads CSVGGGTGELFF. CDR3 DNA: TGCAGCGTTGGAGGTGGCACCGGGGAGCTGTTTTTT.

This clonotype was seen repeatedly, ten times or more. The V call is TRBV20-1, the J call TRBJ2-2; D call uncertain. In germline, CDR1 is DFQATT, CDR2 SNEGSKA (reference sequence). V lost 4 bases, J lost 6 bases, and 15 bases lay in between. The CDR3 loop spans 14 amino acids. The CDR3 DNA sequence: TGCAGTGCTAATCCTCTTACTCTGGCCGGGGAGCTGTTTTTT. Translating gives CSANPLTLAGELFF.

The V and J genes are TRBV29-1 and TRBJ2-1, with a weak D call TRBD2 (7 bases). The germline CDR1 and CDR2 sequences are SQVTM and ANQGSEA. This CDR3 is 13 amino acids long. V was pared by 1 base and J by 12 bases, with 16 bases between. The CDR3 DNA sequence: TGCAGCGTTGAAGTACTAGGGGGAGGGTGGCAGTTCTTC. Its protein product is CSVEVLGGGWQFF.